This T cell receptor beta chain derives from a study of CD8 T cells in Susac syndrome. Random-hexamer reverse transcription was applied to roughly 0.5 to 1 ug RNA. The TCR beta CDR3 was amplified by immunoSEQ multiplex PCR across 54 Vbeta, 13 Jbeta. TCRdb called the immunoSEQ multiplex PCR reads again in MiXCR, with one record for every CDR3 protein. The data hold some 100,000 distinct CDR3 sequences, with around 90% observed a single time. TEMRA cells were FACS-enriched, and CD8+ and CD4+ T cells were isolated negatively. Trimming shortened V by 3 bases and J by 10 bases, and 18 bases separated the two germline ends. The CDR3 has 15 amino acids. Germline CDR1 reads SGHVS; CDR2 reads FNYEAQ.

Sequenced material: CD4+ T cells from PBMCs. The gene calls are TRBV7-6 and TRBJ1-4; D is undetermined. The sequence derives from a human donor in good health. CDR3 sequence (DNA): TGTGCCAGCAGCTTGAACAAGGCCGCGAAGGGAAAACTGTTTTTT. Encoded protein: CASSLNKAAKGKLFF. The variable domain in full, with the rest retrieved from reference TRBV7-6 and TRBJ1-4, is GAGVSQSPRYKVTKRGQDVALRCDPISGHVSLYWYRQALGQGPEFLTYFNYEAQQDKSGLPNDRFSAERPEGSISTLTIQRTEQRDSAMYRCASSLNKAAKGKLFFGSGTQLSVL.